One sample yielded the 6 T cell receptor beta chains listed below, sequenced in a study of T cells expressing NK-cell markers (TCRdb year 2020). Library preparation was by 5' RACE. TCRdb shows the sequencer as Illumina HiSeq 2000. TCRdb reprocessed the reads and provides one entry for every CDR3 protein sequence; no DNA is given. The table kept for this sample lists some 390,000 distinct CDR3 sequences. About 11% of the sample is held by the ten biggest clonotypes. Sequenced sample: blood T cells: a sorted CD56 or NKG2C T cell subset, CD4+ or CD8+ T cells, or bulk PBMC T cells (not recorded which). The receptors come from a woman in her 50s in good health. Donor details come from another sample of the same person, matched by shared clones.

The chain links TRBV19 to TRBJ1-1; TCRdb calls TRBD1, which cannot be checked without DNA. In germline, CDR1 is LNHDA, CDR2 SQIVND (reference sequence). The CDR3 spans 14 residues. CDR3: CASSHRGLFTEAFF.

This chain uses TRBV28 with TRBJ1-5. The CDR3 is 13 residues long. Per the germline V gene, CDR1 is MDHEN and CDR2 is SYDVKM. The CDR3 spells CASRILSNQPQHF.

This chain joins TRBV28 and TRBJ2-7; the D gene TCRdb calls, TRBD1, cannot be checked with no DNA. CDR3 length: 16 amino acids. The V gene's germline CDR1 is MDHEN and CDR2 SYDVKM. CDR3 sequence: CASSPAPGPGGYEQYF.

The chain couples TRBV28 to TRBJ2-3; no DNA is available, so the TRBD2 call from TCRdb remains unchecked. Per the germline V gene, CDR1 is MDHEN and CDR2 is SYDVKM. The CDR3 runs 17 residues. CDR3 amino acids: CASTLLGLAGSTDTQYF. Using reference TRBV28 and TRBJ2-3 for the parts outside the CDR3, the full variable domain is DVKVTQSSRYLVKRTGEKVFLECVQDMDHENMFWYRQDPGLGLRLIYFSYDVKMKEKGDIPEGYSVSREKKERFSLILESASTNQTSMYLCASTLLGLAGSTDTQYFGPGTRLTVL.

The gene calls are TRBV29-1 and TRBJ2-2; the D call from TCRdb, TRBD1, cannot be confirmed without DNA. The length of the CDR3 is 13 residues. The germline V gene encodes CDR1 SQVTM and CDR2 ANQGSEA. CDR3 sequence: CSVEGQGFRELFF.

The CDR3 reads CAIWDHTDTQYF. This chain joins TRBV10-3 and TRBJ2-3; TCRdb's assignment of TRBD1 cannot be checked, as there is no DNA. The CDR3 is 12 amino acids. Germline V lookup: CDR1 ENHRY, CDR2 SYGVKD.